This TCR beta chain was recorded in a study of T cell clonality in common variable immunodeficiency. Overall study results and limits: Fewer deletions and N-nucleotide insertions were reportedly seen in common variable immunodeficiency TCR beta sequences.

Data came from immunoSEQ multiplex PCR; TCRdb stores just in-frame clones and leaves some out. This sample comprises about 26,000 clones, none seen once only. This clone was observed many times. Its antigen is as yet unknown. Coverage ceases 3 residues before the CDR3 finishes, and the germline J gene fills in the end. This CDR3 comprises 15 residues. The germline V gene has CDR1 SGDLS and CDR2 YYNGEE. Deletions cut 4 bases from V and 4 bases from J, with 15 bases between. Specimen: peripheral blood mononuclear cells. The clonotype comes from a human donor with common variable immunodeficiency. The chain carries TRBV9 and TRBJ2-1; D might be TRBD1 (6 bases). The CDR3 loop is CASSLEGGSYNEQFF. The CDR3 bases that were read are TGTGCCAGCAGCCTCGAAGGGGGATCGTACAATGAG. The entire variable domain, with the rest obtained from reference TRBV9 and TRBJ2-1, is as follows: DSGVTQTPKHLITATGQRVTLRCSPRSGDLSVYWYQQSLDQGLQFLIQYYNGEERAKGNILERFSAQQFPDLHSELNLSSLELGDSALYFCASSLEGGSYNEQFFGPGTRLTVL.